Detailed here is one TCR beta chain. What it binds is unknown. The data belong to a study of shared clonotypes between healthy human individuals. Regarding the study as a whole: Donor scarcity curtailed the genetic and exposure-history diversity represented herein.

CDR1 and CDR2 from the germline V gene are SGHTA and FQGNSA. V was shortened by 3 bases and J by 5 bases, with 5 bases between the two germline ends. The CDR3 consists of 12 residues. The deep-level immunoSEQ assay was used. Spread over ten immunoSEQ deep assay plates, unsorted PBMC DNA underwent sequencing. Using immunoSEQ multiplex PCR, the repertoire was profiled, and TCRdb retains in-frame clones only, with some absent. The sample carries about 490,000 clones, 79% recorded once. Each unsorted sample relied on about 94 million PBMCs as its source of genomic DNA. This sequence originates from a woman in her thirties or forties in good health. Some clones in this sample may be carry-over from other donors' samples. Sequenced input: PBMCs. The chain has TRBV7-2 and TRBJ1-5, with a tentative D call TRBD1 (5 bases). CDR3 sequence (DNA): TGTGCCAGCAGCTTCAGGGATCAGCCCCAGCATTTT. Translating gives CASSFRDQPQHF.